This T cell receptor (beta chain) was sequenced during a study of circulating and synovial CD4+ cells in juvenile arthritis. Libraries were prepared by immunoSEQ multiplex PCR; TCRdb keeps only in-frame clonotypes and omits some of them. Here the sample spans approximately 36,000 clones, roughly 94% being singletons. Comment on this clone: The antigen is not known.

Study outcomes and limitations: T cell genome counts differed by at least an order of magnitude between CPL and CD4 samples. Diversity here was lower than in bulk blood CD4 cells.

The TCR sequence derives from a human donor with juvenile idiopathic arthritis. The specimen was CD4+ T cells from blood.

DNA for the CDR3: TGCGCCAGCAGCTTGGCCCTAGGGGGTCATCACACCCTCCACTTT. It is translated as CASSLALGGHHTLHF. The chain links TRBV5-1 to TRBJ1-6; weak D call: TRBD1 (6 bases). V lost 0 bases to trimming and J lost 14 bases, with 18 bases between them. The CDR3 sequence is 15 residues long. Germline CDR1 and CDR2: SGHRS and YFSETQ.